This T cell receptor beta chain comes out of a study of neurological immune-mediated disorders (dated by TCRdb to about 2019). A note on the overall study: The study compared peripheral blood TCR-beta repertoires of HTLV-I-associated myelopathy (HAM/TSP) patients, multiple sclerosis patients and healthy controls using UMI-based sequencing. The roughly 100 TCR-beta libraries included longitudinal samples, technical triplicates and paired sorted CD4+ and CD8+ T-cell subsets alongside PBMC samples. The cohort included 68 subjects: approximately 14 with HAM/TSP, some 34 with multiple sclerosis, and around 20 healthy controls.

cDNA was synthesized by template-switch 5'RACE using a primer carrying a 10-nucleotide random unique molecular identifier by which each TCR transcript was tagged. Every sequencing run covered 15-18 subjects and yielded more than 160 million TCR-beta sequences. The RNeasy kit was used to extract total RNA. The KAPA Real-time Library Amplification kit was used to amplify TCR-beta VDJ regions with primers for the TCR constant region and the 5'RACE anchor. A first PCR added sample indexes and Illumina adaptors, after which a second PCR increased the library yield. After Ampure bead purification, the TCR product of roughly 650 bp was size-selected on a 2% E-gel SizeSelection system. Library quality was checked on a Bioanalyzer, concentration was measured with Qubit, and libraries were quantified with the Kapa Library Quantification kit before pooling. An Illumina HiSeq 2500 was used to sequence the libraries paired-end at 2 x 150 bp. To increase sequence diversity, roughly 24-30% phiX was spiked into each library pool. Per the original workflow: Quality-filtered reads were processed with the UMI-based MiGEC pipeline, and over 90% of raw TCR sequences were removed by the MiGEC pipeline during error correction. VDJ genes were aligned to IMGT germline references, and each clonotype was defined by a unique CDR3 amino acid sequence together with V-J genes. Clonal expansion, Shannon diversity, and CDR3 relatedness (CalcPairwiseDistances, ClusterSamples) were evaluated with VDJtools, and phylogenetic trees were built with CLCbio workbench. A clone was classed as expanded if it had 8 or more unique UMIs, a cutoff based on coefficient-of-variation modelling across technical triplicates. TCRdb took the public reads, trimmed them with fastp at Q25, ran MiXCR for clone calling and kept in-frame beta chains. Entries are consolidated by CDR3 protein sequence, retaining the most common genes and DNA. These V and J calls rely on TCRdb rather than the paper's analysis. In all, the sample holds some 31,000 distinct CDR3 sequences, and approximately 4.2% of those were seen once. Around 23% of the sample lies in the top ten.

From a lookup of the germline V gene, CDR1 and CDR2 are SGHRS and YFSETQ. From the cysteine through the phenylalanine, the CDR3 covers 17 amino acids. CDR3 DNA only is kept here, 51 bases in frame from base 1. Trimming leaves V shorter by 6 bases and J shorter by 2 bases, with the junction holding 11 bases beyond the gene matches. Overall study results and their limits: TCR clonal expansion was greatest in HAM/TSP patients and smallest in MS patients, who ranked below even healthy controls. Across subjects, expanded clones never shared an identical CDR3 amino acid sequence, which suggests that the TCR-beta repertoires in every group were private.

Healthy controls were blood bank volunteers in Maryland, USA. For unsorted PBMC libraries, 2 million PBMCs were used after storage in RNAlater at -80 degrees C until RNA extraction. PBMCs were separated from peripheral blood using Ficoll-Hypaque density gradient centrifugation and then cryopreserved in liquid nitrogen. This clonotype was detected many times. The antigen it recognizes is unknown. No base qualities exist here, and no much larger clone lies one base off it. The rearranged segments are TRBV5-1 and TRBJ2-1, with 10 bases aligning to TRBD2. The clonotype comes from a man between 18 and 29 years old in good health. The sample was PBMCs. The CDR3 protein: CASTQSVLAGAYNEQFF. The nucleotide sequence is given as TGCGCCAGCACACAATCGGTTCTAGCGGGGGCCTACAATGAGCAGTTCTTC. Beyond the CDR3, the reference TRBV5-1 and TRBJ2-1 genes provide the residues; the full variable domain reads: KAGVTQTPRYLIKTRGQQVTLSCSPISGHRSVSWYQQTPGQGLQFLFEYFSETQRNKGNFPGRFSGRQFSNSRSEMNVSTLELGDSALYLCASTQSVLAGAYNEQFFGPGTRLTVL.